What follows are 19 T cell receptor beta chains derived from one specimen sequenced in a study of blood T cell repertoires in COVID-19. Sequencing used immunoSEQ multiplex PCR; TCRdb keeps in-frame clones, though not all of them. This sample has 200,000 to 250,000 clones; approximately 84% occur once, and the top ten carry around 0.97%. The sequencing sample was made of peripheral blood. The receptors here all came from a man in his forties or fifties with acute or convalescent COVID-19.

As DNA, the CDR3 is TGCGCCAGCAGCCAGGGACTAGCGCCTGATACGCAGTATTTT. It is translated as CASSQGLAPDTQYF. J is TRBJ2-3 and V is TRBV4-1, with TRBD2 matching over 10 bases. This CDR3 is built from 14 residues. Germline CDR1 MGHRA, CDR2 YSYEKL. The ends lost 3 bases at V and 6 bases at J; junction bases unmatched: 3.

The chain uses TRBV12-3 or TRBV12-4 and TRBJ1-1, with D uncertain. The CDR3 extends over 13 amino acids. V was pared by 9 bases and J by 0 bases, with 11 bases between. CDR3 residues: CASQLKMNTEAFF. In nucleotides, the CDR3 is TGTGCCAGTCAACTCAAGATGAACACTGAAGCTTTCTTT.

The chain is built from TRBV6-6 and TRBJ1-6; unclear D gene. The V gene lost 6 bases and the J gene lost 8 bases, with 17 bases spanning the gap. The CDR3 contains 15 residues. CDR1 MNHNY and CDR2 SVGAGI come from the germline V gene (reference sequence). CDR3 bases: TGTGCCAGCAGCCGTCCCTCGGGGTCCGATTCACCCCTCCACTTT. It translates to CASSRPSGSDSPLHF.

The CDR3 spells CSASTGYRSTTEAFF. In DNA, the CDR3 is TGCAGTGCTAGTACAGGGTACCGATCTACTACTGAAGCTTTCTTT. The chain recombines TRBV20-1 with TRBJ1-1, with D tentatively TRBD1 (6 bases). V shed 3 bases and J shed 5 bases, with 19 bases lying between them. The CDR3 has 15 amino acids. The germline V gene has CDR1 DFQATT and CDR2 SNEGSKA (reference sequence).

CDR3 sequence: CASSPTPNYGYTF. In DNA, the CDR3 is TGTGCCAGCAGCCCCACACCCAACTATGGCTACACCTTC. This chain connects TRBV12-3 or TRBV12-4 to TRBJ1-2; D remains ambiguous. The CDR3 spans 13 residues. V shed 6 bases and J shed 2 bases, with 10 bases lying between them.

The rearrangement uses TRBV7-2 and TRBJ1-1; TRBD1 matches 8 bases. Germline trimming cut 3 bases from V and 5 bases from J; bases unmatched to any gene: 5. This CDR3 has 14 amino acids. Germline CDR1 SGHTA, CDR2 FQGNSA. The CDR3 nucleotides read TGTGCCAGCAGCTTTCAGGGGGCTCGTACTGAAGCTTTCTTT. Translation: CASSFQGARTEAFF.

The DNA of the CDR3 is TGTGCCAGCAGCAAAGGACAGGGGGACACTGAAGCTTTCTTT. Its protein product is CASSKGQGDTEAFF. This chain links TRBV5-4 with TRBJ1-1; 10 nucleotides match TRBD1. J was trimmed by 3 bases and V by 4 bases; bases with no gene match: 3. Germline assignment: CDR1 SGHNT and CDR2 YYREEE (reference sequence). The CDR3 is 14 residues long.

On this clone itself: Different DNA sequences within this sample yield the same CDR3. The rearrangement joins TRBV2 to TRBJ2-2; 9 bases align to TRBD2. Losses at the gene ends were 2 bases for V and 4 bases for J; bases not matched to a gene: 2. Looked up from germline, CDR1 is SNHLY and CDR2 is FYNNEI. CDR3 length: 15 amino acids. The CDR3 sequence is CASSESGGLTGELFF. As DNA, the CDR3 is TGTGCCAGCAGTGAAAGCGGGGGGCTCACCGGGGAGCTGTTTTTT.

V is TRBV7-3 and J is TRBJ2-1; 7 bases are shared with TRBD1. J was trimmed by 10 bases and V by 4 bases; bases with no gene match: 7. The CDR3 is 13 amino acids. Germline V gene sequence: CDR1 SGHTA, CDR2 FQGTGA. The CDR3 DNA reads TGTGCCAGCAGCTCCCCGGGACAGACCGAGCAGTTCTTC. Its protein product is CASSSPGQTEQFF.

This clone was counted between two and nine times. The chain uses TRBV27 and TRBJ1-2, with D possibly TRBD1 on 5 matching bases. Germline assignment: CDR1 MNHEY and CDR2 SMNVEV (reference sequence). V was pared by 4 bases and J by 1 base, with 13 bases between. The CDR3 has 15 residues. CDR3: CASSSVGGVNYGYTF. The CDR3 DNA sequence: TGTGCCAGCAGTTCGGTCGGGGGTGTTAACTATGGCTACACCTTC.

Here the CDR3 DNA reads TGTGCCAGTAGAAGCGGGGGGCGGTCGGAGACCCAGTACTTC. Translating it yields CASRSGGRSETQYF. The gene calls are TRBV19 and TRBJ2-5, with TRBD2 matching over 9 bases. Germline CDR1 and CDR2: LNHDA and SQIVND (reference sequence). V dropped 6 bases and J dropped 5; count of bases not matched to a gene: 7. The CDR3 spans 14 residues.

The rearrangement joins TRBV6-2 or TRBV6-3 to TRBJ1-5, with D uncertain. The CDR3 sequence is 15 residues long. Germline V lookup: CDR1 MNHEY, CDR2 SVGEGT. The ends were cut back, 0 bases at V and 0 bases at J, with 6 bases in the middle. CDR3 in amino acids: CASSYSRDSNQPQHF. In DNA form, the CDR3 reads TGTGCCAGCAGTTACTCGAGGGATAGCAATCAGCCCCAGCATTTT.

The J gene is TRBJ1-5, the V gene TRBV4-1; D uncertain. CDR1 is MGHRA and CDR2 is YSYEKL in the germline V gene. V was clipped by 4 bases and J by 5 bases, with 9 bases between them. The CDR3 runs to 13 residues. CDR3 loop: CASSLNRDQPQHF. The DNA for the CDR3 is TGCGCCAGCAGCCTTAACAGAGATCAGCCCCAGCATTTT.

In nucleotides, the CDR3 is TGTGCCAGCTCACCATCAGAGCCCCAGGGGCTTCGGGAGACCCAGTACTTC. It codes for CASSPSEPQGLRETQYF. The chain has TRBV18 and TRBJ2-5, with D perhaps TRBD1 (6 bases). The germline CDR1 and CDR2 sequences are KGHSH and LQKENI. V was shortened by 2 bases and J by 5 bases, with 21 bases between the two germline ends. The CDR3 is 17 amino acids. The variable domain in full, completed from reference TRBV18 and TRBJ2-5, reads NAGVMQNPRHLVRRRGQEARLRCSPMKGHSHVYWYRQLPEEGLKFMVYLQKENIIDESGMPKERFSAEFPKEGPSILRIQQVVRGDSAAYFCASSPSEPQGLRETQYFGPGTRLLVL.

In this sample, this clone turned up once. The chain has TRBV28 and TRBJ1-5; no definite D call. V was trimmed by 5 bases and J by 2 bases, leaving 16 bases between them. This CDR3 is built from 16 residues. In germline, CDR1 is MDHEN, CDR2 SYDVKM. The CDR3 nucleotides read TGTGCCAGCAGTCCCCCCGCGGGCAGCGGCAATCAGCCCCAGCATTTT. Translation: CASSPPAGSGNQPQHF.

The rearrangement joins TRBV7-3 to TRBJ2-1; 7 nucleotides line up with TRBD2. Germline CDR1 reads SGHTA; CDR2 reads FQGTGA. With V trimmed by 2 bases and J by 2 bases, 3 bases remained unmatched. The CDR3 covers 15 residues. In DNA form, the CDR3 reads TGTGCCAGCAGCTTACTCGGGGGGACCTACAATGAGCAGTTCTTC. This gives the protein CASSLLGGTYNEQFF.

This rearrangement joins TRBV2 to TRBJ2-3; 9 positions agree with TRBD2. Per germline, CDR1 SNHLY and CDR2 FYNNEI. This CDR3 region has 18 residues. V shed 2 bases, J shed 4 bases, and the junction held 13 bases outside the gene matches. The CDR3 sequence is CASSERVYAGGNADTQYF. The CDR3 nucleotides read TGTGCCAGCAGTGAAAGAGTGTATGCGGGGGGGAATGCAGATACGCAGTATTTT.

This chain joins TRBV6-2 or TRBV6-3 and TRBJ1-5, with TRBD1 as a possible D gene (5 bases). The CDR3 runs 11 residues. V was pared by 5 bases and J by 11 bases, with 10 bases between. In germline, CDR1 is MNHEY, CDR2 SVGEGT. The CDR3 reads CASSQGASQHF. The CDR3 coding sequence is TGTGCCAGCAGTCAAGGGGCTTCCCAGCATTTT.

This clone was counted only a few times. CDR3 sequence reads: CASSSGGAGSPEAFF. DNA of the CDR3: TGTGCCAGCAGTTCCGGCGGGGCAGGGAGCCCTGAAGCTTTCTTT. The chain joins TRBV6-2 or TRBV6-3 to TRBJ1-1, with a tentative D call TRBD1 (5 bases). V was clipped by 4 bases and J by 6 bases, with 18 bases between them. Germline CDR1 MNHEY, CDR2 SVGEGT. CDR3 length equals 15 residues.